Listed below are T cell receptor beta chains from one sample, sequenced in a study of cytomegalovirus exposure and HLA in healthy donors. TCRdb's table, derived via immunoSEQ multiplex PCR, lists solely in-frame clones and lacks some. The sample lists 160,000 or so clones, around four fifths occurring once. Sequencing used PBMCs. These receptors were taken from a woman aged 50 to 60 in good health and CMV-seronegative. Each CDR3 is given with its conserved first and last residue. D genes are given only for firm matches. Not all rows give a size; the values are once, few, many and, for expanded clones, a class.

cdr3_nt: TGTGCCACCCCGAGGGGAGGGCAGGGGAGTTATGGCTACACCTTC
cdr3_aa: CATPRGGQGSYGYTF
v_call: TRBV28
d_call: NA
j_call: TRBJ1-2
cdr3_length: 15
clone_size: NA

cdr3_nt: TGTGCCAGTAGTAAGGGGGGGACAGGGGTGTCAGATACGCAGTATTTT
cdr3_aa: CASSKGGTGVSDTQYF
v_call: TRBV19
d_call: TRBD1
j_call: TRBJ2-3
cdr3_length: 16
clone_size: NA

cdr3_nt: TGTGCCAGCAGTTACTCGTGGTTGCGGGGGGGCCTAGTAGAGACCCAGTACTTC
cdr3_aa: CASSYSWLRGGLVETQYF
v_call: TRBV6-7
d_call: TRBD2
j_call: TRBJ2-5
cdr3_length: 18
clone_size: NA

cdr3_nt: TGTGCCAGTAGTAAGATGTGGAGCTCCTATAATTCACCCCTCCACTTT
cdr3_aa: CASSKMWSSYNSPLHF
v_call: TRBV19
d_call: NA
j_call: TRBJ1-6
cdr3_length: 16
clone_size: NA

cdr3_nt: TGTGCCATCGCTAGGAAAATAAACACTGAAGCTTTCTTT
cdr3_aa: CAIARKINTEAFF
v_call: TRBV6-5
d_call: NA
j_call: TRBJ1-1
cdr3_length: 13
clone_size: NA

cdr3_nt: TGCGCCAGCAGCCAAGGGACTAGCGGGGACACCTACGAGCAGTACTTC
cdr3_aa: CASSQGTSGDTYEQYF
v_call: TRBV4-1
d_call: TRBD2
j_call: TRBJ2-7
cdr3_length: 16
clone_size: NA

cdr3_nt: TGTGCCAGCAGCTTAGGCGGGACCCCTGAAACTGAAGCTTTCTTT
cdr3_aa: CASSLGGTPETEAFF
v_call: TRBV7-2
d_call: NA
j_call: TRBJ1-1
cdr3_length: 15
clone_size: NA

cdr3_nt: TGTGCCAGCAGCTCCCACCCTAGCGGGACCTACGAGCAGTACTTC
cdr3_aa: CASSSHPSGTYEQYF
v_call: TRBV5-6
d_call: TRBD2
j_call: TRBJ2-7
cdr3_length: 15
clone_size: NA

cdr3_nt: TGTGCCAGCATACCCCTCCCCTCTAGCGGGAGGGAGGATGAGCAGTTCTTC
cdr3_aa: CASIPLPSSGREDEQFF
v_call: TRBV6-8
d_call: TRBD2
j_call: TRBJ2-1
cdr3_length: 17
clone_size: NA

cdr3_nt: TGTGCCAGCAGCTCTAAATCGACAGGACGTTGGGGCTACACCTTC
cdr3_aa: CASSSKSTGRWGYTF
v_call: TRBV5-6
d_call: NA
j_call: TRBJ1-2
cdr3_length: 15
clone_size: NA

cdr3_nt: TGTGCCAGTAGCGACTTTCTTCAGGCGGGGGGGCGAGAGACCCAGTACTTC
cdr3_aa: CASSDFLQAGGRETQYF
v_call: TRBV19
d_call: TRBD2
j_call: TRBJ2-5
cdr3_length: 17
clone_size: NA

cdr3_nt: TGTGCCAGCAGTTCGAGGTACGAGCAGTACTTC
cdr3_aa: CASSSRYEQYF
v_call: TRBV28
d_call: NA
j_call: TRBJ2-7
cdr3_length: 11
clone_size: NA

cdr3_nt: TGTGCCAGCAGCCCCAGGACAGGCCCGGTCAATGAGCAGTTCTTC
cdr3_aa: CASSPRTGPVNEQFF
v_call: TRBV5-4
d_call: TRBD1
j_call: TRBJ2-1
cdr3_length: 15
clone_size: NA

cdr3_nt: TGTGCCAGCAATGATGGCGGGACAGGGGGACGGACTGAAGCTTTCTTT
cdr3_aa: CASNDGGTGGRTEAFF
v_call: TRBV6-1
d_call: TRBD1
j_call: TRBJ1-1
cdr3_length: 16
clone_size: few

cdr3_nt: TGTGCCAGCAGATCAATAGCGGGTAAGGGTCAAGAGACCCAGTACTTC
cdr3_aa: CASRSIAGKGQETQYF
v_call: TRBV28
d_call: TRBD2
j_call: TRBJ2-5
cdr3_length: 16
clone_size: NA

cdr3_nt: TGTGCCAGCCTCCCGAGTGCCGCCGGGAGGTATGGCTACACCTTC
cdr3_aa: CASLPSAAGRYGYTF
v_call: TRBV7-9
d_call: NA
j_call: TRBJ1-2
cdr3_length: 15
clone_size: NA

cdr3_nt: TGTGCCAGCAGTGAAGCTTTAGGGCAGGGTAGAGCCAAAAACATTCAGTACTTC
cdr3_aa: CASSEALGQGRAKNIQYF
v_call: TRBV6-1
d_call: NA
j_call: TRBJ2-4
cdr3_length: 18
clone_size: once

cdr3_nt: TGTGCTAGTGGTTTGAGGGGCACTGAAGCTTTCTTT
cdr3_aa: CASGLRGTEAFF
v_call: TRBV12-5
d_call: NA
j_call: TRBJ1-1
cdr3_length: 12
clone_size: NA

cdr3_nt: TGTGCCAGCAGACTAGGGACAGGGGGCTATGGCTACACCTTC
cdr3_aa: CASRLGTGGYGYTF
v_call: TRBV7-8
d_call: TRBD1
j_call: TRBJ1-2
cdr3_length: 14
clone_size: NA

cdr3_nt: TGTGCCAGCAGCTTTCGGGGTGGGAACACTGAAGCTTTCTTT
cdr3_aa: CASSFRGGNTEAFF
v_call: TRBV5-4
d_call: NA
j_call: TRBJ1-1
cdr3_length: 14
clone_size: NA

cdr3_nt: TGTGCCAGCAGCCCAACAGGGTCCCCTAACACAGATACGCAGTATTTT
cdr3_aa: CASSPTGSPNTDTQYF
v_call: TRBV9
d_call: NA
j_call: TRBJ2-3
cdr3_length: 16
clone_size: NA

cdr3_nt: TGCGCCAGCAGCCAAGAGTTTTCAGGGTACCCCTACGAGCAGTACTTC
cdr3_aa: CASSQEFSGYPYEQYF
v_call: TRBV4-1
d_call: NA
j_call: TRBJ2-7
cdr3_length: 16
clone_size: NA

cdr3_nt: TGCGCCAGCAGCCAACTAGCCCCCGGGGTACGACAGCCCCAGCATTTT
cdr3_aa: CASSQLAPGVRQPQHF
v_call: TRBV4-1
d_call: NA
j_call: TRBJ1-5
cdr3_length: 16
clone_size: once

cdr3_nt: TGTGCCAGCAGCCAAGATCGTGATCCCGGGACCCAGTACTTC
cdr3_aa: CASSQDRDPGTQYF
v_call: TRBV4-2
d_call: NA
j_call: TRBJ2-5
cdr3_length: 14
clone_size: few

cdr3_nt: TGTGCCAGCAGCCTCGGACAGGGCAGAACAGATACGCAGTATTTT
cdr3_aa: CASSLGQGRTDTQYF
v_call: TRBV6-6
d_call: TRBD1
j_call: TRBJ2-3
cdr3_length: 15
clone_size: NA

cdr3_nt: TGTGCCAGCACCTCAAGCGCCCCAGGGGGACCGAACACTGAAGCTTTCTTT
cdr3_aa: CASTSSAPGGPNTEAFF
v_call: TRBV27
d_call: TRBD1
j_call: TRBJ1-1
cdr3_length: 17
clone_size: NA

cdr3_nt: TGTGCCAGCAGGGCACAGGTAAGCTCCTACAATGAGCAGTTCTTC
cdr3_aa: CASRAQVSSYNEQFF
v_call: TRBV6-1
d_call: NA
j_call: TRBJ2-1
cdr3_length: 15
clone_size: NA

cdr3_nt: TGTGCCAGCCAGTACCAAGAGACCCAGTACTTC
cdr3_aa: CASQYQETQYF
v_call: TRBV2
d_call: NA
j_call: TRBJ2-5
cdr3_length: 11
clone_size: NA

cdr3_nt: TGTGCCAGCAGCGTCAACAGGGACTCTGGGGCCAACGTCCTGACTTTC
cdr3_aa: CASSVNRDSGANVLTF
v_call: TRBV9
d_call: NA
j_call: TRBJ2-6
cdr3_length: 16
clone_size: NA

cdr3_nt: TGCGCCAGCAGCCAATTAGCTCGGGAGACCCAGTACTTC
cdr3_aa: CASSQLARETQYF
v_call: TRBV4-3
d_call: NA
j_call: TRBJ2-5
cdr3_length: 13
clone_size: NA

cdr3_nt: TGCGCCAGCAGCGCTATATTCCAAGAGACCCAGTACTTC
cdr3_aa: CASSAIFQETQYF
v_call: TRBV4-1
d_call: NA
j_call: TRBJ2-5
cdr3_length: 13
clone_size: NA

cdr3_nt: TGTGCCAGCAGCTTACCCCCAAGACTAGCGGGGTTACGTGGGACCCAGTACTTC
cdr3_aa: CASSLPPRLAGLRGTQYF
v_call: TRBV7-9
d_call: TRBD2
j_call: TRBJ2-5
cdr3_length: 18
clone_size: NA